The 8 T cell receptor beta chains presented below share a single source sample, sequenced in a study. TCRdb re-called the 5' RACE reads with MiXCR, one entry per CDR3 protein. Of over 55,000 distinct CDR3 sequences in the sample, 28% were seen once. What was sequenced was tumor-infiltrating memory CD4+ T cells sorted from the breast tumor. Subset here: memory CD4+ T cells, CD4+CD45RO+CD25-. These receptors all come from a female donor with breast cancer.

Ten or more counts support this clonotype. V gene TRBV20-1 combines with J gene TRBJ2-3, with D maybe TRBD2 (6 bases). The germline gives CDR1 DFQATT, CDR2 SNEGSKA (reference sequence). The CDR3 has 15 amino acids. Trimming left V 3 bases short and J 2 bases short, with 15 bases between. In DNA, the CDR3 is TGCAGTGCTAGCCCGGGCGGGACGTTCACAGATACGCAGTATTTT. This sequence encodes CSASPGGTFTDTQYF.

In this sample, this clonotype turned up a few times. The chain links TRBV7-9 to TRBJ2-5; 12 nucleotides match TRBD2. The length of the CDR3 is 15 residues. With 1 base clipped from V and 3 bases from J, the junction kept 0 bases outside the gene matches. Per germline, CDR1 SEHNR and CDR2 FQNEAQ (reference sequence). The CDR3 DNA reads TGTGCCAGCAGCTTAGGACTAGCGGGAGAAGAGACCCAGTACTTC. Protein sequence: CASSLGLAGEETQYF.

This clonotype was counted between two and nine times. The chain recombines TRBV24-1 with TRBJ2-1; 9 bases agree with TRBD2. V lost 1 base to trimming and J lost 2 bases; unmatched junction nucleotides: 5. The CDR3 spans 17 residues. Germline V gives CDR1 KGHDR, CDR2 SFDVKD. The CDR3 DNA reads as TGTGCCACCAGTGATTTTGGGGCGGGAGGGACCTACAATGAGCAGTTCTTC. Translating it yields CATSDFGAGGTYNEQFF.

Points on this clonotype: The conserved phenylalanine or tryptophan is not found at the CDR3 terminus, so this likely reflects a read error. DNA for the CDR3: TGCAGTGCTCCCAGCCGCGGGACAGGGGGTAGGGGCTACACCCTC. Translation: CSAPSRGTGGRGYTL. V usage is TRBV20-1 and J usage is TRBJ1-2; 11 bases align to TRBD1. CDR3 length equals 15 residues. CDR1 is DFQATT, CDR2 SNEGSKA, per germline (reference sequence). Losses at the gene ends were 5 bases for V and 8 bases for J; bases not matched to a gene: 13.

Only a few counts were recorded for this clonotype. This chain connects TRBV2 to TRBJ2-2; D is uncertain. The CDR3 has 13 amino acids. Deletions cut 2 bases from V and 6 bases from J, with 7 bases between. CDR1 is SNHLY and CDR2 is FYNNEI in the germline V gene. CDR3 region: CASSETQSGELFF. CDR3 in DNA: TGTGCCAGCAGTGAAACACAGTCCGGGGAGCTGTTTTTT.

This clonotype appeared a few times. Here the CDR3 DNA reads TGCGCCAGCAGCTCAGGGGTCCACGCTCCGGGTTTGGCCAACGTCCTGACTTTC. This encodes CASSSGVHAPGLANVLTF. The rearrangement joins TRBV5-1 to TRBJ2-6, with D possibly matching TRBD1 (6 bases). The CDR3 consists of 18 residues. Germline V gene data show CDR1 as SGHRS and CDR2 as YFSETQ. V dropped 3 bases and J dropped 6 bases, with 22 bases sitting between them.

This clonotype was counted between two and nine times. This chain links TRBV5-1 with TRBJ2-1; D gene uncertain. The CDR3 runs to 13 residues. From germline, CDR1 is SGHRS and CDR2 YFSETQ. V lost 4 bases and J lost 6, with 11 bases in between. This CDR3 reads CASSVVVSNEQFF. CDR3 DNA: TGCGCCAGCAGCGTCGTAGTATCCAATGAGCAGTTCTTC.

The rearrangement joins TRBV21-1 to TRBJ1-1; the table assigns TRBD1, which was not confirmed against the DNA. TRBV21-1 is annotated as a pseudogene. This CDR3 spans 13 amino acids. The CDR3 DNA sequence: TGTGCCAGCCACCGGGAAATGAACACTGAAGCTTTCTTT. Encoded protein: CASHREMNTEAFF.